Presented here are 20 T cell receptor beta chains from one specimen sequenced in a study of CD8 T cells in Susac syndrome. RNA was extracted with the RNeasy kit, and a quantity of about 0.5 to 1 ug was reverse transcribed using random hexamers. A single record per CDR3 protein comes from TCRdb applying MiXCR to the immunoSEQ multiplex PCR reads. The table records about 71,000 distinct CDR3 sequences, roughly 95% of them present only once. The sample consisted of CD4+ T cells from PBMCs. Every receptor here comes from a human donor with multiple sclerosis.

The chain combines TRBV11-3 with TRBJ2-1, with D possibly TRBD2 on 5 matching bases. Germline-derived CDR1 and CDR2 are SGHNT and YENEEA. The CDR3 is 17 residues long. V was shortened by 2 bases and J by 0 bases, with 14 bases between the two germline ends. The CDR3 sequence is CASSLFGAGLSYNEQFF. The CDR3 coding sequence is TGTGCCAGCAGCTTATTCGGCGCGGGTCTCTCCTACAATGAGCAGTTCTTC.

The chain joins TRBV12-3 or TRBV12-4 to TRBJ2-2, with D maybe TRBD1 (6 bases). The length of the CDR3 is 15 residues. V was trimmed by 5 bases and J by 6 bases, leaving 16 bases between them. The CDR3 DNA reads TGTGCCAGCAGTAGGACAGTCTCGACACCCGGGGAGCTGTTTTTT. Its translation: CASSRTVSTPGELFF.

The chain carries TRBV12-3 or TRBV12-4 and TRBJ2-7; weak D call: TRBD2 (6 bases). CDR3 length equals 13 residues. V was shortened by 7 bases and J by 0 bases, with 10 bases between the two germline ends. Here the CDR3 reads CASTRGSSYEQYF. CDR3 in DNA: TGTGCCAGCACGCGGGGCAGCTCCTACGAGCAGTACTTC.

The gene calls are TRBV4-3 and TRBJ1-1; TRBD1 is a possible D gene (6 bases). V dropped 0 bases and J dropped 4 bases, with 15 bases sitting between them. CDR3 length equals 16 residues. The germline V gene has CDR1 LGHNA and CDR2 YSLEER. CDR3 in amino acids: CASSQDRTGRGTEAFF. The CDR3, as DNA: TGCGCCAGCAGCCAAGATCGAACAGGGCGAGGCACTGAAGCTTTCTTT.

This clonotype was seen a handful of times. This chain uses TRBV30 with TRBJ1-5; a possible D gene is TRBD1 (5 bases). The CDR3 extends over 15 amino acids. Trimming took 2 bases from V and 1 from J, leaving 12 bases between them. In germline, CDR1 is GTSNPN, CDR2 SVGIG (reference sequence). The CDR3 sequence is CAWSFGTASNQPQHF. CDR3 bases: TGTGCCTGGAGTTTCGGGACTGCGAGCAATCAGCCCCAGCATTTT. Together with reference TRBV30 and TRBJ1-5, the CDR3 gives the full variable domain: SQTIHQWPATLVQPVGSPLSLECTVEGTSNPNLYWYRQAAGRGLQLLFYSVGIGQISSEVPQNLSASRPQDRQFILSSKKLLLSDSGFYLCAWSFGTASNQPQHFGDGTRLSIL.

The V and J genes are TRBV3-1 and TRBJ1-6; TRBD1 agrees at 7 bases. Trimming cost V 4 bases and J 4 bases; bases outside gene matches: 4. Germline-derived CDR1 and CDR2 are LGHDT and YNNKEL (reference sequence). This CDR3 is built from 15 residues. CDR3: CASSRGTDYNSPLHF. CDR3 in DNA: TGTGCCAGCAGCCGAGGGACAGATTATAATTCACCCCTCCACTTT.

This chain joins TRBV4-3 and TRBJ1-2; D uncertain. Trimming shortened V by 0 bases and J by 0 bases, and 17 bases separated the two germline ends. The CDR3 spans 18 residues. Germline V CDR1 and CDR2: LGHNA, YSLEER. The DNA of the CDR3 is TGCGCCAGCAGCCAAGAACACAGTGCGGGAGGTACTAACTATGGCTACACCTTC. Amino acid sequence: CASSQEHSAGGTNYGYTF.

The V and J genes are TRBV30 and TRBJ1-3; 8 bases fit TRBD1. Per germline, CDR1 GTSNPN and CDR2 SVGIG (reference sequence). With 5 bases clipped from V and 4 bases from J, the junction kept 1 base outside the gene matches. This CDR3 has 12 amino acids. CDR3 region: CAWGTGGNTIYF. For the CDR3, the DNA is TGTGCCTGGGGGACAGGAGGAAACACCATATATTTT.

The chain employs TRBV12-3 or TRBV12-4 and TRBJ2-5, with TRBD1 identical over 8 bases. V dropped 5 bases and J dropped 4; count of bases not matched to a gene: 6. CDR3 length equals 14 residues. In DNA form, the CDR3 reads TGTGCCAGCAGTCCCTGGGGACAGGCAGAGACCCAGTACTTC. Translation gives CASSPWGQAETQYF.

J is TRBJ1-4 and V is TRBV12-3 or TRBV12-4; no firm D call. This CDR3 comprises 12 residues. Trimming pared 4 bases from V and 8 bases from J, leaving 8 bases between. CDR3 sequence reads: CASSSTWEKLFF. Here the CDR3 DNA reads TGTGCCAGCAGTTCGACTTGGGAAAAACTGTTTTTT.

The rearrangement joins TRBV19 to TRBJ2-7, with D perhaps TRBD2 (6 bases). Trimming removed 6 bases at V and 0 bases at J, with 18 bases between. Germline V gene lookup returns CDR1 LNHDA and CDR2 SQIVND (reference sequence). The CDR3 spans 16 residues. The CDR3 nucleotides are TGTGCCAGTAGCCGGGACTTTTGGGGACTCTCCTACGAGCAGTACTTC. Its protein is CASSRDFWGLSYEQYF.

This chain links TRBV30 with TRBJ1-1, with D hard to call. The germline CDR1 and CDR2 sequences are GTSNPN and SVGIG (reference sequence). V was trimmed by 2 bases and J by 8 bases, leaving 21 bases between them. The CDR3 contains 15 residues. This CDR3 is CAWSLRQGRYKEAFF. The DNA of the CDR3 is TGTGCCTGGAGTCTACGACAAGGCCGTTACAAGGAAGCTTTCTTT.

V gene TRBV28 combines with J gene TRBJ1-2; a weak D match, TRBD1 (6 bases). Trimming shortened V by 3 bases and J by 2 bases, and 10 bases separated the two germline ends. CDR3 length: 14 amino acids. CDR1 MDHEN and CDR2 SYDVKM come from the germline V gene. CDR3 residues: CASSFPGENYGYTF. For the CDR3, the DNA is TGTGCCAGCAGTTTTCCAGGGGAGAACTATGGCTACACCTTC.

This clonotype was seen just once. This rearrangement joins TRBV5-1 to TRBJ1-1; 7 bases fit TRBD1. CDR3 size: 16 residues. J gave up 0 bases and V 3 bases, and 8 bases lay outside the gene matches. Germline-derived CDR1 and CDR2 are SGHRS and YFSETQ. The chain's CDR3 is CASSSQGIGLNTEAFF. The CDR3, as DNA: TGCGCCAGCAGCTCACAGGGGATCGGGTTGAACACTGAAGCTTTCTTT.

The chain links TRBV4-1 to TRBJ1-4; D uncertain. The CDR3 totals 16 residues. Germline CDR1 and CDR2: MGHRA and YSYEKL. V shed 2 bases and J shed 0 bases, with 10 bases lying between them. The CDR3 DNA reads TGCGCCAGCAGCCAAACCTTCATAGCAACTAATGAAAAACTGTTTTTT. Encoded protein: CASSQTFIATNEKLFF.

This chain joins TRBV2 and TRBJ1-5; D gene uncertain. Germline CDR1 and CDR2: SNHLY and FYNNEI. Trimming took off 4 bases at V and 3 bases at J, with 10 bases between the two ends. The CDR3 runs 14 residues. The CDR3 DNA reads TGTGCCAGCAGTGGACGGACGGTCAATCAGCCCCAGCATTTT. It is translated as CASSGRTVNQPQHF.

The V gene is TRBV28, the J gene TRBJ2-7; D may be TRBD1 or TRBD2 (7 bases each). V lost 1 base and J lost 1, with 14 bases in between. Germline CDR1 MDHEN, CDR2 SYDVKM. CDR3 length equals 16 residues. The CDR3 reads CASSLLGRGGSYEQYF. The CDR3 nucleotides are TGTGCCAGCAGTTTATTGGGCAGGGGGGGTTCCTACGAGCAGTACTTC.

This chain connects TRBV29-1 to TRBJ2-7, with 12 bases fitting TRBD1. CDR1 and CDR2 (germline): SQVTM, ANQGSEA. CDR3 length equals 14 residues. The V gene end was trimmed by 6 bases and the J gene end by 7 bases; junction bases not matched to a gene: 10. The CDR3 nucleotides are TGCAGCGTATTCCCAGGGACAGGGGGCCCAGAGCAGTACTTC. It yields the protein CSVFPGTGGPEQYF.

DNA of the CDR3: TGTGCCAGCAGTTACGGGGGACAACCCACAGATACGCAGTATTTT. Residues: CASSYGGQPTDTQYF. This chain uses TRBV6-2 or TRBV6-3 with TRBJ2-3; a weak D match, TRBD1 (6 bases). The CDR3 contains 15 residues. The ends were cut back, 2 bases at V and 2 bases at J, with 11 bases in the middle. Germline CDR1 is MNHEY and CDR2 is SVGEGT.

V usage is TRBV7-3 and J usage is TRBJ2-3; the D call may be TRBD1 or TRBD2 (5 bases each). Trimming removed 5 bases from V and 0 bases from J, with 15 bases in between. Germline V gene sequence: CDR1 SGHTA, CDR2 FQGTGA. This CDR3 is built from 16 residues. This chain's CDR3 is CASSRDGKPSTDTQYF. The CDR3 DNA follows: TGTGCCAGCAGCAGGGACGGAAAGCCTAGCACAGATACGCAGTATTTT.